The present TCR beta chain was sequenced within a study of blood T cell repertoires in COVID-19. Study context: COVID-19 samples collected from the United States, Italy and Spain covered acute and convalescent phases. PBMCs, B-cell-depleted T cells, or T cells were the source of the cDNA or gDNA that made up the material.

Per the authors' pipeline: Amplifying reference gene primers gave estimates of nucleated cell counts. The protocol was immunoSEQ multiplex PCR, while the TCRdb copy is restricted to in-frame clones and leaves out a portion. V, J and clone size derive from that table, while D and trimming were established from the DNA sequence. Altogether 140,000 to 150,000 clones are present, about 90% being singletons, with the ten largest covering about 2.5%. The CDR3 is made up of 15 amino acids. Germline V CDR1 and CDR2: LNHDA, SQIVND (reference sequence). Sequencing input: peripheral blood. The clonotype comes from a human donor in a cohort sampled during active COVID-19. The chain uses TRBV19 and TRBJ2-1; D remains unclear. CDR3 DNA sequence: TGTGTCCGTAGTGCAGTCCCAAAGACTCACGGTGAGCAGTTCTTC. Translating gives CVRSAVPKTHGEQFF. Drawing the rest from reference TRBV19 and TRBJ2-1, the complete variable domain is DGGITQSPKYLFRKEGQNVTLSCEQNLNHDAMYWYRQDPGQGLRLIYYSQIVNDFQKGDIAEGYSVSREKKESFPLTVTSAQKNPTAFYLCVRSAVPKTHGEQFFGPGTRLTVL.